The T cell receptor beta chain described here comes from a study of CD8+CD57+ T cells in acquired aplastic anemia. Of note for this clonotype: Its antigen is still unknown.

Genomic DNA templated the TCR beta VDJ and CDR3 profiling. TCRdb passed the reads through MiXCR, listing each CDR3 protein once. The table records around 200,000 distinct CDR3 sequences, around 59% of them present only once. Per the germline V gene, CDR1 is KGHDR and CDR2 is SFDVKD. V lost 4 bases, J lost 3 bases, and 8 bases stayed unmatched. The CDR3 extends over 19 amino acids. General study results and limits: Found in both controls and patients were some 30 CD8+ CDR3 sequences.

The chain carries TRBV24-1 and TRBJ2-2; 15 bases fit TRBD2. Material for sequencing was sorted CD4+, CD8+, or CD8+CD57+ T cells (not recorded which) from PBMCs. The origin of this receptor is a human donor in good health, serving as a control. DNA of the CDR3: TGTGCCACCAGTGACACTGGACTAGCGGGGGGGCGTCACACCGGGGAGCTGTTTTTT. This translates into CATSDTGLAGGRHTGELFF.